The rows below give T cell receptor beta chains drawn from one sample of a study of sequential checkpoint blockade in melanoma. Produced via immunoSEQ multiplex PCR; TCRdb's table is partial and in-frame only. The table records about 5,700 clones, around 20% of them present only once. The sequencing used tumor tissue (inferred from file names), collected from a patient given nivolumab and ipilimumab in sequence. The receptors stem from a human donor with melanoma. CDR3s include the opening cysteine and the closing phenylalanine or tryptophan. The order of the fields is D gene, clone size, V gene, J gene, CDR3 DNA, CDR3 protein. D genes are given only for firm matches. The size of a clone is reported for some rows only, either as once, few or many, or as a class for expanded clones.

D gene: -; clone size: -; V gene: TRBV19; J gene: TRBJ1-1; CDR3 DNA: TGTGCCAGTAGTATTACACTAATGAACACTGAAGCTTTCTTT; CDR3 protein: CASSITLMNTEAFF
D gene: -; clone size: few; V gene: TRBV28; J gene: TRBJ2-1; CDR3 DNA: TGTGCCAGCAGTTTCGGAGGGCTCCGCTCCTACAATGAGCAGTTCTTC; CDR3 protein: CASSFGGLRSYNEQFF
D gene: TRBD2; clone size: -; V gene: TRBV12-5; J gene: TRBJ2-3; CDR3 DNA: TGTGCTAGTGGAAGATCTGATACTAGCGGGAGGGCAGATACGCAGTATTTT; CDR3 protein: CASGRSDTSGRADTQYF
D gene: -; clone size: few; V gene: TRBV28; J gene: TRBJ2-6; CDR3 DNA: TGTGCCAGCAGTCAGGCCGGCCGCTCTGGGGCCAACGTCCTGACTTTC; CDR3 protein: CASSQAGRSGANVLTF
D gene: -; clone size: many; V gene: TRBV11-3; J gene: TRBJ1-1; CDR3 DNA: TGTGCCAGCAGCTCTCACTCACAGCCACTGAACACTGAAGCTTTCTTT; CDR3 protein: CASSSHSQPLNTEAFF
D gene: TRBD1; clone size: -; V gene: TRBV7-6; J gene: TRBJ1-1; CDR3 DNA: TGTGCCAGCAGCCGAGGACAGGGGGCTAGGGACACTGAAGCTTTCTTT; CDR3 protein: CASSRGQGARDTEAFF
D gene: -; clone size: few; V gene: TRBV18; J gene: TRBJ1-5; CDR3 DNA: TGTGCCAGCTCACCAGGGGAGCTGGAAGGCAATCAGCCCCAGCATTTT; CDR3 protein: CASSPGELEGNQPQHF
D gene: -; clone size: -; V gene: TRBV9; J gene: TRBJ2-1; CDR3 DNA: TGTGCCAACAGTGACCTGGGGCCAGGGCACAGAAACAATGAGCAGTTCTTC; CDR3 protein: CANSDLGPGHRNNEQFF
D gene: TRBD2; clone size: few; V gene: TRBV6-7; J gene: TRBJ2-3; CDR3 DNA: TGTGCCAGCAGTGAAAGCGGGGCGCAGTATTTT; CDR3 protein: CASSESGAQYF
D gene: TRBD1; clone size: medium-sized; V gene: TRBV5-1; J gene: TRBJ2-2; CDR3 DNA: TGCGCCAGCAGCACGGGGACAGGGGTTTCGAACACCGGGGAGCTGTTTTTT; CDR3 protein: CASSTGTGVSNTGELFF
D gene: -; clone size: few; V gene: TRBV6-4; J gene: TRBJ1-5; CDR3 DNA: TGTGCCAGCAGCCCACAACTGGGACTCAATCAGCCCCAGCATTTT; CDR3 protein: CASSPQLGLNQPQHF
D gene: TRBD2; clone size: -; V gene: TRBV6-8; J gene: TRBJ2-3; CDR3 DNA: TGTGCCAGCACCCTAATTGGGGGGGATAGCACAGATACGCAGTATTTT; CDR3 protein: CASTLIGGDSTDTQYF
D gene: TRBD2; clone size: few; V gene: TRBV7-4; J gene: TRBJ2-1; CDR3 DNA: TGTGCCAGCAGCTACGGGACTAGCGGGGCGCAGTTCTTC; CDR3 protein: CASSYGTSGAQFF
D gene: -; clone size: medium-sized; V gene: TRBV28; J gene: TRBJ2-7; CDR3 DNA: TGTGCCAGCAGTTTAGGAGGGGCCCCCTACGAGCAGTACTTC; CDR3 protein: CASSLGGAPYEQYF
D gene: TRBD2; clone size: few; V gene: TRBV6-8; J gene: TRBJ2-7; CDR3 DNA: TGTGCCAGCACCGAGGGACTAGCGGTCACCTACGAGCAGTACTTC; CDR3 protein: CASTEGLAVTYEQYF
D gene: -; clone size: few; V gene: TRBV9; J gene: TRBJ2-1; CDR3 DNA: TGTGCCAGCAGCGCACCTTCCAGGGGTAGACGTGGGAACTACAATGAGCAGTTCTTC; CDR3 protein: CASSAPSRGRRGNYNEQFF
D gene: -; clone size: medium-sized; V gene: TRBV4-1; J gene: TRBJ1-1; CDR3 DNA: TGCGCCAGCAGCCAAGTTACAGAGAAGAACACTGAAGCTTTCTTT; CDR3 protein: CASSQVTEKNTEAFF
D gene: TRBD1; clone size: -; V gene: TRBV19; J gene: TRBJ1-6; CDR3 DNA: TGTGCCAGTAGCGGACAGGGCTATAATTCACCCCTCCACTTT; CDR3 protein: CASSGQGYNSPLHF
D gene: -; clone size: medium-sized; V gene: TRBV6-8; J gene: TRBJ1-1; CDR3 DNA: TGTGCCAGCAGTTACTCATCCAGCCATAACACTGAAGCTTTCTTT; CDR3 protein: CASSYSSSHNTEAFF
D gene: -; clone size: many; V gene: TRBV11-3; J gene: TRBJ1-4; CDR3 DNA: TGTGCCAGCAGGCCCCGGGAGGGAAATGAAAAACTGTTTTTT; CDR3 protein: CASRPREGNEKLFF
D gene: -; clone size: -; V gene: TRBV9; J gene: TRBJ2-7; CDR3 DNA: TGTGCCAGCATTGCTAGCATGGCCTACGAGCAGTACTTC; CDR3 protein: CASIASMAYEQYF
D gene: TRBD2; clone size: -; V gene: TRBV6-8; J gene: TRBJ2-2; CDR3 DNA: TGTGCCAGCAGTTCCCTGGGCGGGAGGAGCACCGGGGAGCTGTTTTTT; CDR3 protein: CASSSLGGRSTGELFF
D gene: -; clone size: many; V gene: TRBV7-6; J gene: TRBJ2-7; CDR3 DNA: TGTGCCAGCAGTTCGGACCGAGGCACCTACGAGCAGTACTTC; CDR3 protein: CASSSDRGTYEQYF
D gene: -; clone size: -; V gene: TRBV5-1; J gene: TRBJ1-1; CDR3 DNA: TGCGCCAGCAGCTTGGCCGAGGATGAAGAAGAAGCTTTCTTT; CDR3 protein: CASSLAEDEEEAFF
D gene: -; clone size: few; V gene: TRBV6-8; J gene: TRBJ2-7; CDR3 DNA: TGTGCCAGCAGTGACTTTACGTACGAGCAGTACTTC; CDR3 protein: CASSDFTYEQYF
D gene: TRBD2; clone size: once; V gene: TRBV5-1; J gene: TRBJ2-5; CDR3 DNA: TGCGCCAGCAGCTCGACGATTTCCAACCGGGGGGGACTAGCGGACCAAGAGACCCAGTACTTC; CDR3 protein: CASSSTISNRGGLADQETQYF
D gene: -; clone size: -; V gene: TRBV19; J gene: TRBJ1-1; CDR3 DNA: TGTGCCAGTAGTCCCCCGGGGGGCCGTGAAGCTTTCTTT; CDR3 protein: CASSPPGGREAFF
D gene: -; clone size: once; V gene: TRBV29-1; J gene: TRBJ2-7; CDR3 DNA: TGCAGCGTTACAGTGAGCTCCTACGAGCAGTACTTC; CDR3 protein: CSVTVSSYEQYF
D gene: -; clone size: -; V gene: TRBV11-3; J gene: TRBJ2-7; CDR3 DNA: TGTGCCAGCAGCTTAGGTAACCGGGGGCGCGACGAGCAGTACTTC; CDR3 protein: CASSLGNRGRDEQYF
D gene: -; clone size: few; V gene: TRBV7-8; J gene: TRBJ1-5; CDR3 DNA: TGTGCCAGCAGCTTTGGGGGGCGACAGCCCCAGCATTTT; CDR3 protein: CASSFGGRQPQHF
D gene: -; clone size: -; V gene: TRBV10-2; J gene: TRBJ2-7; CDR3 DNA: TGCGCCAGCAGTGTGGGCACAGGGCCCTACGAGCAGTACTTC; CDR3 protein: CASSVGTGPYEQYF
D gene: TRBD2; clone size: -; V gene: TRBV9; J gene: TRBJ2-1; CDR3 DNA: TGTGCCAGCAGCGTAGATCCGGGAGGAACCTACAATGAGCAGTTCTTC; CDR3 protein: CASSVDPGGTYNEQFF
D gene: TRBD1; clone size: -; V gene: TRBV11-3; J gene: TRBJ2-1; CDR3 DNA: TGTGCCAGCAGCTTAGAACAGGGGGGATACAATGAGCAGTTCTTC; CDR3 protein: CASSLEQGGYNEQFF
D gene: -; clone size: -; V gene: TRBV28; J gene: TRBJ2-4; CDR3 DNA: TGTGCCAGCCAGCCGCAAGGGAGGACGAACATTCAGTACTTC; CDR3 protein: CASQPQGRTNIQYF
D gene: -; clone size: -; V gene: TRBV25-1; J gene: TRBJ2-6; CDR3 DNA: TGTGCCAGCAGTCTCTCTGGGGCCAACGTCCTGACTTTC; CDR3 protein: CASSLSGANVLTF
D gene: -; clone size: -; V gene: TRBV28; J gene: TRBJ2-3; CDR3 DNA: TGTGCCAGCAGTTTTGGCCGGTTGAAGGATTGGGACACAGATACGCAGTATTTT; CDR3 protein: CASSFGRLKDWDTDTQYF
D gene: TRBD1; clone size: -; V gene: TRBV5-1; J gene: TRBJ1-6; CDR3 DNA: TGCGCCAGCAGGGGACAGGGGGACGCTTCACCCCTCCACTTT; CDR3 protein: CASRGQGDASPLHF
D gene: -; clone size: many; V gene: TRBV12-5; J gene: TRBJ1-1; CDR3 DNA: TGTGCCAGCACCCCTTGGGGGGGCACTGAAGCTTTCTTT; CDR3 protein: CASTPWGGTEAFF
D gene: -; clone size: few; V gene: TRBV23-1; J gene: TRBJ2-2; CDR3 DNA: TGCGCCAGCAGCTCAACAGGGACCCGGGAGCTGTTTTTT; CDR3 protein: CASSSTGTRELFF
D gene: -; clone size: -; V gene: TRBV5-1; J gene: TRBJ1-1; CDR3 DNA: TGCGCCAGCAGCTTGACGGGGGTATACACTGAAGCTTTCTTT; CDR3 protein: CASSLTGVYTEAFF
D gene: -; clone size: many; V gene: TRBV1; J gene: TRBJ1-2; CDR3 DNA: TGCGCCAGCAGCCAAGAGGCGTCCAGATATGGCTACACCTTC; CDR3 protein: CASSQEASRYGYTF
D gene: -; clone size: -; V gene: TRBV28; J gene: TRBJ1-1; CDR3 DNA: TGTGCCAGCAGTTTGAAGGAGAACACTGAAGCTTTCTTT; CDR3 protein: CASSLKENTEAFF
D gene: TRBD1; clone size: -; V gene: TRBV29-1; J gene: TRBJ2-1; CDR3 DNA: TGCAGCGTAGACCGGACAGGGCCCGGCAATGAGCAGTTCTTC; CDR3 protein: CSVDRTGPGNEQFF
D gene: TRBD2; clone size: -; V gene: TRBV28; J gene: TRBJ2-1; CDR3 DNA: TGTGCCAGCAGTTTTGGACTAGCGGGAGGGTTTTACAATGAGCAGTTCTTC; CDR3 protein: CASSFGLAGGFYNEQFF
D gene: TRBD1; clone size: -; V gene: TRBV19; J gene: TRBJ2-1; CDR3 DNA: TGTGCCAGTAGCCGGGACAGGGGGGTTGGTGAGCAGTTCTTC; CDR3 protein: CASSRDRGVGEQFF
D gene: TRBD1; clone size: few; V gene: TRBV19; J gene: TRBJ1-1; CDR3 DNA: TGTGCCAGTAGGCTCGGGGGACAGGAGGAAGCTTTCTTT; CDR3 protein: CASRLGGQEEAFF
D gene: -; clone size: few; V gene: TRBV6-8; J gene: TRBJ1-2; CDR3 DNA: TGTGCCAGCAGTGGTACAGCTCTTAACTATGGCTACACCTTC; CDR3 protein: CASSGTALNYGYTF
D gene: TRBD2; clone size: -; V gene: TRBV5-1; J gene: TRBJ2-5; CDR3 DNA: TGCGCCAGCAGCTATGGACTAGCGGGGGGAGAGACCCAGTACTTC; CDR3 protein: CASSYGLAGGETQYF
D gene: TRBD1; clone size: -; V gene: TRBV6-8; J gene: TRBJ2-1; CDR3 DNA: TGTGCCAGCATTCCGGGACAGGGTTACAATGAGCAGTTCTTC; CDR3 protein: CASIPGQGYNEQFF
D gene: -; clone size: -; V gene: TRBV28; J gene: TRBJ1-1; CDR3 DNA: TGTGCCAGCCAGGGGTGGATGAACACTGAAGCTTTCTTT; CDR3 protein: CASQGWMNTEAFF
D gene: -; clone size: few; V gene: TRBV6-8; J gene: TRBJ1-1; CDR3 DNA: TGTGCCAGCAGGATTGGGGACCTTATGAACACTGAAGCTTTCTTT; CDR3 protein: CASRIGDLMNTEAFF
D gene: TRBD2; clone size: medium-sized; V gene: TRBV23-1; J gene: TRBJ2-7; CDR3 DNA: TGCGCCAGCAGTCAACCCCGGAGCGGGGGGCCCTACGAGCAGTACTTC; CDR3 protein: CASSQPRSGGPYEQYF